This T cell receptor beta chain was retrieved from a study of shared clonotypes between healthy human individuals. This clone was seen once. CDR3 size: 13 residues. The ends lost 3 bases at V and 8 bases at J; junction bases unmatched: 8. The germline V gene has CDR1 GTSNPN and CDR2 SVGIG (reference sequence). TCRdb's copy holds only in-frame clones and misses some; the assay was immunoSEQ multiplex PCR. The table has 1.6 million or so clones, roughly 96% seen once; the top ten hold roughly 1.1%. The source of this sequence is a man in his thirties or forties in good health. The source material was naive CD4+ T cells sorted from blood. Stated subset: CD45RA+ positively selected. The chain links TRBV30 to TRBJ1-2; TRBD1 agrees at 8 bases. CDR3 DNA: TGTGCCTGGAGGGTGGACAGGGCAGACGGCTACACCTTC. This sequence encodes CAWRVDRADGYTF.